This T cell receptor beta chain was sequenced in a study of blood T cells in healthy people across ages (dated by TCRdb to 2013 to 2016). In terms of the full investigation: In model experiments, template switching captured about one uniquely barcoded TCR beta cDNA molecule for every two T cells. The study measured age-related changes in TCR beta repertoire diversity using deep sequencing normalized with unique cDNA molecular identifiers. The donors were divided into four age groups: young (average around 16 years), middle-aged (about 39), aged (about 60) and long-lived (about 79). To avoid experimental bias, donors of different ages were randomly spread across the sequencing lanes. Two additional independent replicas of 1 million unique cDNA reads from the same blood draw were analyzed for two donors (one aged 18 to 30 and one aged 80 or older).

Systemically healthy Caucasian individuals from Russia, about 38 in total and aged roughly 6 to 95 years, were included as donors. Each donor gave ten milliliters of peripheral blood, collected into EDTA-treated Vacutainer tubes. Ficoll-Paque density-gradient centrifugation was used to isolate PBMCs, with at least 6.5 million per sample. Trizol reagent was used to extract total RNA from PBMCs, with at least 5 micrograms per sample. For every donor, flow cytometry on a PBMC aliquot measured the percentage of naive CD45RAhigh/CD27high T cells. Comment on this clonotype: Its recognized antigen is unknown. There are no base qualities to consult, and no much larger clone falls within one base.

Results the study describes overall, beyond this receptor: Because donor CMV infection status was unknown, age-related changes in expanded clonotypes were potentially confounded. A strong correlation was found between observed TCR beta diversity and the percentage of naive T cells measured by flow cytometry. Bulk unsorted PBMC profiling prevented conclusive comparison of naive and antigen-experienced compartments. Observed TCR beta diversity per million T cells fell roughly linearly with age, and a significant reduction was already apparent by age approximately 40. Compared with the aged group, the long-lived group had more naive CD4+ T cells, fewer expanded clones and increased TCR diversity, suggesting age selection. Estimates of total diversity based on one million sequenced T cells were regarded as lower bounds and as underestimates.

The CDR3 measures 14 amino acids from cysteine to phenylalanine. Only the CDR3 DNA is retained, 42 bases long and in frame from the first base. Trimming removed 2 bases from V and 6 bases from J, leaving 11 bases between the germline ends. The germline V gene specifies MNHEY as CDR1 and SVGEGT as CDR2. Library construction relied on 5' RACE. Sequencer: Illumina HiSeq 2500. A second PCR of roughly 7 to 11 cycles was performed with a sample-barcoded 5' primer and a J-beta primer mix. Each TCR beta cDNA molecule received a unique molecular identifier from a template-switch 5' adaptor carrying 12 random nucleotides. At least 2.5 million CDR3-containing paired-end reads were obtained from each sample. First-strand cDNA was synthesized from all RNA with the Mint cDNA synthesis kit, primed by a TRBC-specific oligonucleotide. After uracil-DNA glycosylase treatment, a first 18-cycle PCR used universal primers M1SS and BC2_uni_R on all cDNA. From the authors' description of their analysis: Each sample was normalized by randomly selecting 1 million high-quality reads, each carrying a distinct molecular identifier. Instead of being binned into consensus sequences, reads with shared molecular identifiers were discarded. MiTCR, run with a Q25 quality threshold and the strictest error-elimination algorithm, handled CDR3 identification, clonotype clustering and error correction. A nonparametric unseen species model using Euler transformation provided a lower-bound estimate of total TCR beta diversity. TCRdb trimmed the raw reads at Q25, called clones with MiXCR and kept productive beta chains. Rows merge per CDR3 protein into single entries with the most common DNA and genes. For this entry, the V and J calls and clone size follow TCRdb and not the study's own pipeline. For this sample there are 650,000 to 1,000,000 distinct CDR3 sequences; about 42% appear just once. In total, the top ten clones hold over 15% of the sample.

The chain is assembled from TRBV6-2 or TRBV6-3 and TRBJ2-1; the D segment could be TRBD2, given 5 matching bases. Material for sequencing was blood. This TCR was sampled from a man aged 80 or over in good health. The encoded CDR3 is CASSYRGSGNEQFF. The sequence in DNA is TGTGCCAGCAGTTACCGCGGGTCGGGCAATGAGCAGTTCTTC.